Shown below are 7 T cell receptor beta chains from a single sample sequenced in a study of beta chain features in type 1 diabetes. Study-wide results and limits: Moderate yet significant TCRB CDR3 shortening was seen in Type 1 diabetes patients in all four CD4+ subsets.

Antigen specificity for these receptors is unknown. The entirety of the isolated RNA underwent reverse transcription, so expressed TCRB transcripts were sequenced. Clones were read by immunoSEQ multiplex PCR, and TCRdb kept only the in-frame ones, dropping some. Of hundreds of thousands of clones in the sample, about an eighth were seen once. Sequencing was performed on naive CD4+ T cells from blood. Receptor source: a man younger than 35 with type 1 diabetes.

This clone occurred a few times. The rearrangement uses TRBV27 and TRBJ2-1; D is unclear. With 4 bases removed from V and 9 bases from J, the gap between germline ends came to 10 bases. Germline assignment: CDR1 MNHEY and CDR2 SMNVEV (reference sequence). This CDR3 comprises 12 residues. Here the CDR3 DNA reads TGTGCCAGCAGTTCTGTTGGGTCTGAGCAGTTCTTC. Translation gives CASSSVGSEQFF.

Only a few counts were recorded for this clone. CDR3 residues: CASSPQGTITGELFF. In DNA form, the CDR3 reads TGTGCCAGCAGCCCCCAGGGGACTATCACCGGGGAGCTGTTTTTT. The chain joins TRBV7-9 to TRBJ2-2; maybe TRBD2 (7 bases). The CDR3 totals 15 residues. Looked up from germline, CDR1 is SEHNR and CDR2 is FQNEAQ (reference sequence). V lost 5 bases and J 4 bases, leaving 14 bases between the germline ends.

This clone has just a few counts. The V and J genes are TRBV6-1 and TRBJ2-3, with D perhaps TRBD2 (5 bases). CDR1 and CDR2 from the germline V gene are MNHNS and SASEGT. The germline V and J ends were trimmed by 4 bases and 2 bases, with 10 bases remaining between them. The CDR3 loop spans 14 amino acids. The CDR3, as DNA: TGTGCCAGCAGTGGGGGAGATCTCACAGATACGCAGTATTTT. Encoded protein: CASSGGDLTDTQYF.

This clone has a handful of counts. The V and J genes are TRBV6-5 and TRBJ1-5, with 7 bases lining up with TRBD1. Germline V gene sequence: CDR1 MNHEY, CDR2 SVGAGI. Losses at the gene ends were 6 bases for V and 5 bases for J; bases not matched to a gene: 4. This CDR3 has 13 amino acids. This chain's CDR3 is CASSPDRDQPQHF. The CDR3 DNA is TGTGCCAGCAGCCCTGACAGGGATCAGCCCCAGCATTTT.

This clone was seen a few times. The chain combines TRBV25-1 with TRBJ2-3; D is unresolved. Trimming cost V 4 bases and J 2 bases, with 7 bases left between them. The germline CDR1 and CDR2 sequences are MGHDK and SYGVNS. This CDR3 contains 13 residues. The CDR3 loop is CASSVGNTDTQYF. CDR3 nucleotides: TGTGCCAGCAGTGTGGGGAACACAGATACGCAGTATTTT. Full variable domain (rest looked up from reference TRBV25-1 and TRBJ2-3): EADIYQTPRYLVIGTGKKITLECSQTMGHDKMYWYQQDPGMELHLIHYSYGVNSTEKGDLSSESTVSRIRTEHFPLTLESARPSHTSQYLCASSVGNTDTQYFGPGTRLTVL.

The chain uses TRBV30 and TRBJ1-1; tentatively, D is TRBD1 (5 bases). V was cut by 3 bases and J by 10 bases, with 18 bases left in between. This CDR3 region has 13 residues. Germline CDR1 is GTSNPN and CDR2 is SVGIG (reference sequence). The CDR3: CAWRGGTRPRAFF. CDR3 DNA: TGTGCCTGGAGGGGAGGGACCCGACCGCGAGCTTTCTTT.

As concerns this clone: Other DNA sequences in the sample encode the same CDR3. This chain links TRBV30 with TRBJ2-7, with unresolved D. Deletions cut 2 bases from V and 0 bases from J, with 2 bases between. Germline V gene data show CDR1 as GTSNPN and CDR2 as SVGIG (reference sequence). The CDR3 loop spans 11 amino acids. CDR3 in amino acids: CAWSPSYEQYF. The CDR3, as DNA: TGTGCCTGGAGTCCCTCCTACGAGCAGTACTTC.